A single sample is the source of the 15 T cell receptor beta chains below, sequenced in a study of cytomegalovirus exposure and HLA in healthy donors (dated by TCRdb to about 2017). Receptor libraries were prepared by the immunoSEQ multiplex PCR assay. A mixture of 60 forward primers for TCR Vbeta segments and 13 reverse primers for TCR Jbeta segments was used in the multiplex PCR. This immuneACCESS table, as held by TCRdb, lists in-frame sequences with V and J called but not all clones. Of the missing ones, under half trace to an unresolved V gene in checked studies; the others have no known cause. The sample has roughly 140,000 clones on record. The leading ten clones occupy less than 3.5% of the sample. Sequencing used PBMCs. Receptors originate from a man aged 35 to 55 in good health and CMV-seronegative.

This chain's CDR3 is CASSIHRRNQPQHF. The CDR3 nucleotides read TGTGCCAGCAGTATACACAGGCGAAATCAGCCCCAGCATTTT. The chain combines TRBV6-5 with TRBJ1-5; tentatively, D is TRBD1 (5 bases). Trimming took off 5 bases at V and 4 bases at J, with 12 bases between the two ends. CDR1 MNHEY and CDR2 SVGAGI come from the germline V gene. The CDR3 is 14 residues long.

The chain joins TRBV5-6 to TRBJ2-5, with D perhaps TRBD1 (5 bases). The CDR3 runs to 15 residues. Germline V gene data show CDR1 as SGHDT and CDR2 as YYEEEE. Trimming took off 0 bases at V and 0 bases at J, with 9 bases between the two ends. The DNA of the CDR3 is TGTGCCAGCAGCTTGGCATCAGGGTACCAAGAGACCCAGTACTTC. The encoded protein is CASSLASGYQETQYF.

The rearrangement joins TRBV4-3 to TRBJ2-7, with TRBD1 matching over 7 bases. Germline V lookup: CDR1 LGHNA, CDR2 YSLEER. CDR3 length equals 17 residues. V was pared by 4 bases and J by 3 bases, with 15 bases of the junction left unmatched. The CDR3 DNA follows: TGCGCCAGCAGCCCCAAGATCGCACAACAGGGGAACTACGAGCAGTACTTC. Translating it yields CASSPKIAQQGNYEQYF.

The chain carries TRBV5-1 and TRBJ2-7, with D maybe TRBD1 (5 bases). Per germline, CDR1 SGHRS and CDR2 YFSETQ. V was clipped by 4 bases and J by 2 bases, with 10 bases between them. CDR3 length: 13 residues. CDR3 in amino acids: CASSRRVPYEQYF. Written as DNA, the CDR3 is TGCGCCAGCAGCCGCAGGGTTCCCTACGAGCAGTACTTC.

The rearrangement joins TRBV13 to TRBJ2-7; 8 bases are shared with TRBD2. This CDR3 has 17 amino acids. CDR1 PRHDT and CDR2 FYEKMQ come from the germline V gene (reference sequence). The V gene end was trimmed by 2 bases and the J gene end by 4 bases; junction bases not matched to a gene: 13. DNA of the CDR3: TGTGCCAGCAGCTTACGACGGGACGGGGGGGCCAAGTACGAGCAGTACTTC. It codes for CASSLRRDGGAKYEQYF.

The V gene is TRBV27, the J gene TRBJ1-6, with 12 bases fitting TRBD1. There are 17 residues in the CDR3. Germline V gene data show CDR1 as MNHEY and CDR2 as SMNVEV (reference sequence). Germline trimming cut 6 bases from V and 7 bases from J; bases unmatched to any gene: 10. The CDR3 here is CASSPGTGGLPNSPLHF. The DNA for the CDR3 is TGTGCCAGCAGCCCTGGGACAGGGGGCCTACCCAATTCACCCCTCCACTTT.

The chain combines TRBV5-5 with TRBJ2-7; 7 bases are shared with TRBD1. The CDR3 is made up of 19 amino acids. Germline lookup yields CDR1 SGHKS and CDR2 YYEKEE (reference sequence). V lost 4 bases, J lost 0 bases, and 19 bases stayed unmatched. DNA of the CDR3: TGTGCCAGCAGCGGCTGGGACAGCGGTGGTTCCACTAGCTCCTACGAGCAGTACTTC. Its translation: CASSGWDSGGSTSSYEQYF.

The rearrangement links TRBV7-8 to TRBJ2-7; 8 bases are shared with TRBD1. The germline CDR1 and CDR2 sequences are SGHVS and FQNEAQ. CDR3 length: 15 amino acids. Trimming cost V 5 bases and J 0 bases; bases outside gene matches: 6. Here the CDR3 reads CASSERQGNSYEQYF. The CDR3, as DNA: TGTGCCAGCAGCGAACGACAGGGGAACTCCTACGAGCAGTACTTC.

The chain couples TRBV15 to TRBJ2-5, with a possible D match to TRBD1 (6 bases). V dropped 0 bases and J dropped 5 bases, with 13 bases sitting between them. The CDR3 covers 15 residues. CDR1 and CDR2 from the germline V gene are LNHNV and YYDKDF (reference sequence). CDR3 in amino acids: CATSREGGFGETQYF. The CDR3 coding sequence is TGTGCCACCAGCAGAGAAGGGGGTTTCGGCGAGACCCAGTACTTC.

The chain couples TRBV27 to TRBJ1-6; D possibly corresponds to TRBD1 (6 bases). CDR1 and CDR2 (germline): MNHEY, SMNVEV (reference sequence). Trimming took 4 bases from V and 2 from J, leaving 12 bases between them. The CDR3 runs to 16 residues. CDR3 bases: TGTGCCAGCAGTTCAAAACAGGGTACCTATAATTCACCCCTCCACTTT. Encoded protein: CASSSKQGTYNSPLHF.

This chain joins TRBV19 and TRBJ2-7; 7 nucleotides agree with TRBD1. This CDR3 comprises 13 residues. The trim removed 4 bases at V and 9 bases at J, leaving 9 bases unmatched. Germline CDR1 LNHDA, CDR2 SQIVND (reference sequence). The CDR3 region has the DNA TGTGCCAGTAGTACGAACAGGGGCGCCGGGCAGTACTTC. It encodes CASSTNRGAGQYF.

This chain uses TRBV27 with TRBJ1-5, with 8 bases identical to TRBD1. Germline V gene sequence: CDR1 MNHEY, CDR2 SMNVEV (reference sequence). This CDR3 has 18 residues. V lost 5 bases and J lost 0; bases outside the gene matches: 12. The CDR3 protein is CASSLGQGGIGSNQPQHF. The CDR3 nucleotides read TGTGCCAGCAGTCTCGGACAGGGAGGGATAGGTAGCAATCAGCCCCAGCATTTT.

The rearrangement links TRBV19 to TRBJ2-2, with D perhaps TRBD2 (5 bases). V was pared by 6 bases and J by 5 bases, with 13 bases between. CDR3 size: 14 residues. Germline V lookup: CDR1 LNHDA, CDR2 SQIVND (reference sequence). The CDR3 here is CASSLDPGTGELFF. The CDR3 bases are TGTGCCAGTAGCCTAGACCCGGGGACCGGGGAGCTGTTTTTT.

In nucleotides, the CDR3 is TGTGCCAGCAGCACGGGATACTTGAACACTGAAGCTTTCTTT. It is translated as CASSTGYLNTEAFF. The rearrangement uses TRBV5-6 and TRBJ1-1; no reliable D call. This CDR3 region has 14 residues. V was pared by 4 bases and J by 0 bases, with 10 bases between. Per germline, CDR1 SGHDT and CDR2 YYEEEE.

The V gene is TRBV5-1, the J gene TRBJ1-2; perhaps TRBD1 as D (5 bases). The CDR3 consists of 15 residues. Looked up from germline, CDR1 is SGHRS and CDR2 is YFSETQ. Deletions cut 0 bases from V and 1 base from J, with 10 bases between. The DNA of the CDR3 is TGCGCCAGCAGCTTGGCTGGGGGGAGTAACTATGGCTACACCTTC. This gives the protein CASSLAGGSNYGYTF.